The 24 T cell receptor beta chains given below trace back to one sample, sequenced in a study of blood T cells in healthy people across ages. Through a sample-barcoded 5' primer and a J-beta primer mix, a second PCR was run for roughly 6 to 11 cycles. TCRdb independently ran MiXCR on the 5' RACE reads; one entry per CDR3 protein. The repertoire consists of about 930,000 distinct CDR3 sequences, with almost 30% occurring once and the leading ten covering 10%. These data were also reused for a study on T cells of mothers and their children.

The sample was blood. These receptors originate from a woman in her thirties or forties in good health.

This clonotype was counted ten times or more. Its ends do not fully match the called genes, so a read error is possible. The chain joins TRBV12-3 or TRBV12-4 to TRBJ1-5; no clear D. CDR3 size: 13 residues. CDR3 DNA: TGCGCCAGCAGCTTGGCAGTTGGACAGCCCCAGCATTTT. Protein sequence: CASSLAVGQPQHF.

V usage is TRBV5-1 and J usage is TRBJ2-7; the match to TRBD1 covers 7 bases. The CDR3 totals 15 residues. The V gene end was trimmed by 4 bases and the J gene end by 2 bases; junction bases not matched to a gene: 9. Germline CDR1 and CDR2: SGHRS and YFSETQ. The CDR3 sequence: CASSERTGDPYEQYF. The CDR3 region has the DNA TGCGCCAGCAGCGAAAGGACAGGTGATCCCTACGAGCAGTACTTC.

The rearrangement links TRBV6-6 to TRBJ2-1; 10 bases fit TRBD2. Per the germline V gene, CDR1 is MNHNY and CDR2 is SVGAGI (reference sequence). V lost 0 bases to trimming and J lost 5 bases; unmatched junction nucleotides: 7. The CDR3 has 17 residues. CDR3 protein: CASSYSIFTSGDNEQFF. CDR3 coding DNA: TGTGCCAGCAGTTACTCGATTTTCACTAGCGGGGACAATGAGCAGTTCTTC.

The rearrangement joins TRBV6-1 to TRBJ1-2; D uncertain. The CDR3 contains 13 residues. Trimming stripped 5 bases from V and 6 bases from J, with 13 bases between. Germline loops: CDR1 MNHNS, CDR2 SASEGT. The CDR3 bases are TGTGCCAGCAGTCCGGACCCTGGCCATGGCTACACCTTC. This sequence encodes CASSPDPGHGYTF.

V gene TRBV29-1 combines with J gene TRBJ2-3; 9 positions match TRBD1. CDR1 is SQVTM, CDR2 ANQGSEA, per germline. This CDR3 spans 17 amino acids. With V trimmed by 1 base and J by 3 bases, 11 bases remained unmatched. The DNA for the CDR3 is TGCAGCGTTGAAGTCCGCCCGGACAGGGGCGCGACAGATACGCAGTATTTT. This translates into CSVEVRPDRGATDTQYF.

This clonotype was observed at least ten times. The genes are TRBV24-1 and TRBJ2-5; a weak D match, TRBD2 (6 bases). CDR3 length equals 15 residues. Germline V gives CDR1 KGHDR, CDR2 SFDVKD. The V gene lost 1 base and the J gene lost 0 bases, with 8 bases spanning the gap. CDR3 sequence (DNA): TGTGCCACCAGTGATTTTCGGGGGAACCAAGAGACCCAGTACTTC. Translation gives CATSDFRGNQETQYF.

This clonotype was detected many times. The chain joins TRBV28 to TRBJ2-7; TRBD1 aligns across 7 bases. Looked up from germline, CDR1 is MDHEN and CDR2 is SYDVKM. The junction had 9 bases not matched to a gene; V was cut back by 6 bases and J by 1 base. The CDR3 is made up of 15 amino acids. CDR3 nucleotide sequence: TGTGCCAGCAGGCCAGGACAGGCCCGATCCTACGAGCAGTACTTC. Its protein is CASRPGQARSYEQYF.

Ten or more counts support this clonotype. This chain joins TRBV6-5 and TRBJ2-1; TRBD2 is a possible D gene (7 bases). Trimming took off 5 bases at V and 2 bases at J, with 13 bases between the two ends. This CDR3 region has 15 residues. The germline gives CDR1 MNHEY, CDR2 SVGAGI. CDR3 protein: CASSNGGPPYNEQFF. In DNA form, the CDR3 reads TGTGCCAGCAGTAACGGGGGGCCCCCCTACAATGAGCAGTTCTTC.

To note about this clonotype: Just one base apart from a much larger clone, this may be a read error. Written as DNA, the CDR3 is TGCGCCAGCAGCTTCCTCTCGGGGCCAGTCTACAATGAGCAGTACTTC. Protein product: CASSFLSGPVYNEQYF. J is TRBJ2-1 and V is TRBV5-1; D possibly uses TRBD1 or TRBD2 (5 bases each). The better agreement between TRBJ2-7 and the DNA end casts doubt on the J call. The CDR3 length is 16 residues. The germline V gene encodes CDR1 SGHRS and CDR2 YFSETQ.

This clonotype came up many times. V gene TRBV5-1 combines with J gene TRBJ1-2, with 7 bases lining up with TRBD1. The germline CDR1 and CDR2 sequences are SGHRS and YFSETQ. Germline trimming cut 1 base from V and 8 bases from J; bases unmatched to any gene: 8. This CDR3 is 14 amino acids long. This chain's CDR3 is CASSLLGDSVGYTF. CDR3 DNA: TGCGCCAGCAGCTTGTTAGGGGACAGTGTGGGCTACACCTTC. Drawing the rest from reference TRBV5-1 and TRBJ1-2, the complete variable domain is KAGVTQTPRYLIKTRGQQVTLSCSPISGHRSVSWYQQTPGQGLQFLFEYFSETQRNKGNFPGRFSGRQFSNSRSEMNVSTLELGDSALYLCASSLLGDSVGYTFGSGTRLTVV.

This sequence joins TRBV27 and TRBJ1-2, with a possible D match to TRBD1 (5 bases). V gave up 0 bases and J gave up 6 bases, with 14 bases separating them. CDR3 size: 15 residues. Germline loops: CDR1 MNHEY, CDR2 SMNVEV (reference sequence). CDR3 residues: CASSLSRGVEDGYTF. CDR3 sequence (DNA): TGTGCCAGCAGTTTATCGCGGGGGGTAGAAGATGGCTACACCTTC.

In the case of this clonotype: It may be a read error: a sequence one base away is much more abundant. The J gene is TRBJ2-1, the V gene TRBV4-3, with a weak D call TRBD2 (6 bases). This CDR3 is 15 amino acids long. Germline V lookup: CDR1 LGHNA, CDR2 YSLEER. DNA for the CDR3: TGCGCCAGCAGCCAAGGGACTACTTCCTACAATGAGCAGGTCTTC. Translation: CASSQGTTSYNEQVF.

This clonotype was observed many times. The DNA of the CDR3 is TGCAGTGCTAGAGATCCCCGCGGGGGAGGAGAGACCCAGTACTTC. It encodes CSARDPRGGGETQYF. The chain combines TRBV20-1 with TRBJ2-5; the match to TRBD2 covers 7 bases. Germline V gives CDR1 DFQATT, CDR2 SNEGSKA (reference sequence). Germline trimming cut 0 bases from V and 4 bases from J; bases unmatched to any gene: 8. CDR3 length equals 15 residues.

The count of this clonotype is one. The chain employs TRBV28 and TRBJ2-4; weak D call: TRBD1 (6 bases). The end of the DNA is better explained by TRBJ2-7, so the J call may be wrong. The CDR3 runs 14 residues. The germline gives CDR1 MDHEN, CDR2 SYDVKM. CDR3 nucleotide sequence: TGTGCCAGCAGCGTAGCGACAGGCCCCCACGAGCAGTACTTC. Amino acid sequence: CASSVATGPHEQYF.

At least ten counts were recorded for this clonotype. The V call is TRBV29-1, the J call TRBJ2-7; the D gene is possibly TRBD1 (5 bases). CDR3 length: 15 amino acids. In germline, CDR1 is SQVTM, CDR2 ANQGSEA. V was cut by 6 bases and J by 1 base, with 19 bases left in between. The CDR3 DNA reads as TGCAGCGTATACCAGACAGAGGTAGGGTCCTACGAGCAGTACTTC. As protein: CSVYQTEVGSYEQYF.

V is TRBV3-1 and J is TRBJ1-2; TRBD1 aligns across 9 bases. This CDR3 region has 17 residues. V gave up 4 bases and J gave up 2 bases; unmatched junction bases: 11. Germline V gene data show CDR1 as LGHDT and CDR2 as YNNKEL (reference sequence). CDR3 protein: CASSPRPGQGWNYGYTF. As DNA, the CDR3 is TGTGCCAGCAGCCCGCGCCCGGGACAGGGATGGAACTATGGCTACACCTTC.

Comments on this clonotype: A much bigger clone sits one base away, suggesting this may be a read error. The chain is built from TRBV6-2 or TRBV6-3 and TRBJ2-1, with D possibly TRBD1 on 6 matching bases. The CDR3 spans 15 residues. The V gene's germline CDR1 is MNHEY and CDR2 SVGEGT. CDR3 nucleotide sequence: TGTGTCAGCAGAGAACAGGGCCACCTCTACAATGAGCAGTTCTTC. It encodes CVSREQGHLYNEQFF.

The CDR3 nucleotides are TGTGCCAGCAGCTTAGAAAGGTCAGGGGGAGGCTACACCTTC. This gives the protein CASSLERSGGGYTF. The genes are TRBV7-2 and TRBJ1-2, with TRBD1 identical over 7 bases. This CDR3 is built from 14 residues. Germline V lookup: CDR1 SGHTA, CDR2 FQGNSA. After removal of 1 base from V and 8 bases from J, the junction contained 7 bases not matched to a gene.

The J gene is TRBJ1-2, the V gene TRBV11-2, with TRBD1 as a possible D gene (6 bases). The length of the CDR3 is 13 residues. The V gene's germline CDR1 is SGHAT and CDR2 FQNNGV. V was clipped by 5 bases and J by 6 bases, with 13 bases between them. The CDR3 sequence: CASSTNRVDGYTF. As DNA, the CDR3 is TGTGCCAGCAGCACAAACAGGGTAGATGGCTACACCTTC.

This clonotype was seen ten or more times. The chain joins TRBV4-1 to TRBJ2-5; D might be TRBD2 (6 bases). V was clipped by 4 bases and J by 6 bases, with 18 bases between them. CDR3 length: 15 residues. Germline CDR1 is MGHRA and CDR2 is YSYEKL. DNA of the CDR3: TGCGCCAGCAGCCCGACCGGGGGAGACCTAAAGACCCAGTACTTC. Its translation is CASSPTGGDLKTQYF.

This clonotype was counted many times. V gene TRBV4-3 combines with J gene TRBJ2-7; D is tentatively TRBD1 or TRBD2 (6 bases each). Germline assignment: CDR1 LGHNA and CDR2 YSLEER. The CDR3 runs 15 residues. Trimming cost V 4 bases and J 0 bases, with 13 bases left between them. The CDR3 DNA is TGCGCCAGCAGCCCTAGGGGGGCAGTCTCCTACGAGCAGTACTTC. As protein: CASSPRGAVSYEQYF.

Details on this clonotype: A much larger clone lies one base from this, so it may be a read error. CDR3 nucleotides: TGTGCTAGCAGCTTAGGTACTAGCGGTTACAATGAGCAGTACTTC. Protein: CASSLGTSGYNEQYF. V is TRBV7-7 and J is TRBJ2-7; 8 nucleotides line up with TRBD2. Per germline, CDR1 SSHAT and CDR2 FNYEAQ (reference sequence). The CDR3 has 15 residues.

The chain recombines TRBV20-1 with TRBJ1-6; tentative D call: TRBD1 (5 bases). Deletions cut 0 bases from V and 12 bases from J, with 12 bases between. Germline V CDR1 and CDR2: DFQATT, SNEGSKA (reference sequence). The CDR3 is 13 residues long. The CDR3 reads CSAREGADRPLHF. For the CDR3, the DNA is TGCAGTGCTAGAGAAGGGGCTGATCGACCCCTCCACTTT.

In this sample, this clonotype turned up many times. The chain is built from TRBV29-1 and TRBJ1-1; D unclear. Trimming removed 6 bases at V and 2 bases at J, with 13 bases between. Germline V gives CDR1 SQVTM, CDR2 ANQGSEA. This CDR3 spans 13 amino acids. The chain's CDR3 is CSVTAGSNTEAFF. DNA of the CDR3: TGCAGCGTGACTGCGGGATCTAACACTGAAGCTTTCTTT. The whole variable domain, filled in from reference TRBV29-1 and TRBJ1-1, reads SAVISQKPSRDICQRGTSLTIQCQVDSQVTMMFWYRQQPGQSLTLIATANQGSEATYESGFVIDKFPISRPNLTFSTLTVSNMSPEDSSIYLCSVTAGSNTEAFFGQGTRLTVV.